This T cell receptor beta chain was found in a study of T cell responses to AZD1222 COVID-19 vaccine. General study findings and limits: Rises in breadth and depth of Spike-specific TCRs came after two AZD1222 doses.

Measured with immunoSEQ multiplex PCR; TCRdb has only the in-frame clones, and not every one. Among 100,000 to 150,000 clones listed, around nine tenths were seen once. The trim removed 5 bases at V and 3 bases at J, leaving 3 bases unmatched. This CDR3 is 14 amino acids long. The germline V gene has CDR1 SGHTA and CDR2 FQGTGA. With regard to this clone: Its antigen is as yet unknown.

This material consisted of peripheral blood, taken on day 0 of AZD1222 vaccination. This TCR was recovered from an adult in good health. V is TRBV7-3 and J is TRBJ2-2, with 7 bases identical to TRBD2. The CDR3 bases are TGTGCCAGCAGCCCGGGGAGGGACACCGGGGAGCTGTTTTTT. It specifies CASSPGRDTGELFF.